This T cell receptor beta chain appears in the sequencing data of a study of T cell responses to AZD1222 COVID-19 vaccine. In the study overall: Second-dose schedules of about 4 or about 12 weeks were combined.

Study-wide results and caveats: White British people made up most donors, females outnumbered males, and clonal diversity was possibly underestimated. Repertoire samples came only from after the peak T cell response. Spike-specific TCR breadth and depth grew following two AZD1222 doses.

Trimming cost V 5 bases and J 3 bases, with 13 bases left between them. Germline values: CDR1 SEHNR, CDR2 FQNEAQ (reference sequence). The length of the CDR3 is 15 residues. On this clone itself: The antigen remains undetermined.

Here immunoSEQ multiplex PCR was the method, and the copy in TCRdb shows in-frame clones only, minus some. The sample includes 250,000 or so clones, approximately 95% of them seen just once. The material sequenced was peripheral blood, taken on day 0 of AZD1222 vaccination. The chain recombines TRBV7-9 with TRBJ1-4, with D possibly TRBD1 on 5 matching bases. The receptor was isolated from an adult in good health. The CDR3 region has the DNA TGTGCCAGCAGCCCCTCAGGGAGTCCTAATGAAAAACTGTTTTTT. Amino acids: CASSPSGSPNEKLFF.